These T cell receptor beta chains were read from a single sample in a study of cytomegalovirus exposure and HLA in healthy donors. TCRdb keeps only in-frame clones here, not all; method: immunoSEQ multiplex PCR. The data hold about 160,000 clones, with more than 75% observed a single time. Sequences were obtained from PBMCs. The receptors were gathered from a girl aged 2 to 9 in good health and CMV-seropositive. The conserved cysteine and the conserved F or W are not part of the CDR3 here. Fields, in order: V gene, CDR3 protein.

V gene: TRBV7-8
CDR3 protein: ASSPSPYEQY

V gene: TRBV2
CDR3 protein: ASSSSGATGELF

V gene: TRBV6-5
CDR3 protein: ASSYRGRGNEQF

V gene: TRBV5-4
CDR3 protein: ASSLAGVLYNEQF

V gene: TRBV29-1
CDR3 protein: SVEGGRDFEQY

V gene: TRBV5-6
CDR3 protein: ASSFGKGTYREAF

V gene: TRBV6-1
CDR3 protein: ASSLDRLLSHTIY

V gene: TRBV4-1
CDR3 protein: ASSQVPAASTDTQY

V gene: TRBV25-1
CDR3 protein: ASSRREQETQY

V gene: TRBV19
CDR3 protein: ASSTRGGVTNTEAF

V gene: TRBV4-1
CDR3 protein: ASSQDLRTGFEGTTDEQY

V gene: TRBV27
CDR3 protein: ASSLRGTPDNEQF

V gene: TRBV5-1
CDR3 protein: ASSTTGRTETQY

V gene: TRBV6-6
CDR3 protein: ASTMGGDYNEQF

V gene: TRBV6-5
CDR3 protein: ASSPRGLTETQY

V gene: TRBV4-1
CDR3 protein: ASSQDSGVILTDTQY

V gene: TRBV2
CDR3 protein: ASSEPRTGALKGYT

V gene: TRBV27
CDR3 protein: ASKGQGSNQPQH

V gene: TRBV6-1
CDR3 protein: ASSEGEETQY

V gene: TRBV7-3
CDR3 protein: ASSLASGAYNEQF

V gene: TRBV21-1
CDR3 protein: ASSKELAGGTENIQY

V gene: TRBV27
CDR3 protein: ASGSGTDTYNEQF

V gene: TRBV10-3
CDR3 protein: AITNARGEQY

V gene: TRBV7-9
CDR3 protein: ASSLTSGVYSYEQY

V gene: TRBV28
CDR3 protein: ASTLGRWDEQY

V gene: TRBV2
CDR3 protein: ASSEARGGRNIQY

V gene: TRBV5-4
CDR3 protein: ASSLEGAEETQY

V gene: TRBV29-1
CDR3 protein: SVEARGQGISYEQY

V gene: TRBV7-9
CDR3 protein: ASSPPQGPYEQY

V gene: TRBV5-1
CDR3 protein: ASSYPSGTTDTQY

V gene: TRBV4-1
CDR3 protein: ASSREGGPGLAGWGKTQY

V gene: TRBV10-2
CDR3 protein: ASLTRAGPNQETQY

V gene: TRBV30
CDR3 protein: AWARQGYTDTQY

V gene: TRBV30
CDR3 protein: AWTGGLNQPQH

V gene: TRBV6-5
CDR3 protein: ASSRNTGELF

V gene: TRBV11-3
CDR3 protein: ASSHTGTGSYEQY

V gene: TRBV27
CDR3 protein: ATRVAGGSSGANVLT

V gene: TRBV11-3
CDR3 protein: ASSQLASTGELF

V gene: TRBV5-6
CDR3 protein: ASSLVRNYGYT

V gene: TRBV5-4
CDR3 protein: ASSFGGRSSGANVLT

V gene: TRBV30
CDR3 protein: AWGGQGESGANVLT

V gene: TRBV19
CDR3 protein: AARTGENTEAF

V gene: TRBV6-5
CDR3 protein: ASSYVGLDEQF

V gene: TRBV30
CDR3 protein: AWSEGEGETQY

V gene: TRBV29-1
CDR3 protein: SVELYNEQF

V gene: TRBV10-3
CDR3 protein: AISLRQDYEQY

V gene: TRBV6-1
CDR3 protein: AGRPLWGPETQY

V gene: TRBV6-1
CDR3 protein: ASSDVTSGANTGELF

V gene: TRBV6-4
CDR3 protein: ASSDSAHNEQF

V gene: TRBV7-9
CDR3 protein: ASSLGDWREGLDTQY

V gene: TRBV19
CDR3 protein: ASRGLAGDGGTDTQY